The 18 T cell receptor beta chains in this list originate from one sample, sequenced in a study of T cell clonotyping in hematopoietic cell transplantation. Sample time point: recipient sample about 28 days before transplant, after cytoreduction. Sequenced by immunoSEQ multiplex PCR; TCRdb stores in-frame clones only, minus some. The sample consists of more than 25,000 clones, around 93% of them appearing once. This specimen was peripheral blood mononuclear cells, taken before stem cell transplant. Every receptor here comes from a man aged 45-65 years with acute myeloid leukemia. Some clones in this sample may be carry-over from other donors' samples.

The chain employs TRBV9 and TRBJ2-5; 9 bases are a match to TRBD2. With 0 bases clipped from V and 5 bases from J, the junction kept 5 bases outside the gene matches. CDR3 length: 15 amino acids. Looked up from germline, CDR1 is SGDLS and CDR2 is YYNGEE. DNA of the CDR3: TGTGCCAGCAGCGTAGGGATAGCGGGAGCGGAGACCCAGTACTTC. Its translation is CASSVGIAGAETQYF.

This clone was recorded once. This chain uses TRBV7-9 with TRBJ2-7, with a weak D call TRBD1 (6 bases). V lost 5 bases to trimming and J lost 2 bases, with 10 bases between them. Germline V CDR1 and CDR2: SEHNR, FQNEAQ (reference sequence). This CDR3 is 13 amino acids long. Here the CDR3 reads CASSKDRAYEQYF. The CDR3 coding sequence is TGTGCCAGCAGCAAGGACAGAGCCTACGAGCAGTACTTC.

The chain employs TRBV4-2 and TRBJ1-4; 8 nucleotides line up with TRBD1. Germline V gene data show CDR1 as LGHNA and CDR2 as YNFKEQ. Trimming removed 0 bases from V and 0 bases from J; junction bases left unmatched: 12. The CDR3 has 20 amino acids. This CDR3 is CASSQDSGTGLIATNEKLFF. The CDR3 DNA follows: TGTGCCAGCAGCCAAGATTCCGGGACAGGTTTGATCGCAACTAATGAAAAACTGTTTTTT.

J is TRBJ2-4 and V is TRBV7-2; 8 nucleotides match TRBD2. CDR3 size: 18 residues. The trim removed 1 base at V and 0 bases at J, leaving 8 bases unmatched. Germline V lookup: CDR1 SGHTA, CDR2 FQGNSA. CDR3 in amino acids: CASSLDGGAGRAKNIQYF. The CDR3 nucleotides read TGTGCCAGCAGCTTAGACGGGGGGGCCGGACGAGCCAAAAACATTCAGTACTTC.

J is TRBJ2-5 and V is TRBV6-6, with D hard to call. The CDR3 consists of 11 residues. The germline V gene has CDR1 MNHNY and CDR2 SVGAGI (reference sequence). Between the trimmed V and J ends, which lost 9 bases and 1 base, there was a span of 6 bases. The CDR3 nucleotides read TGTGCCAGTGGGTCCCAAGAGACCCAGTACTTC. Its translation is CASGSQETQYF.

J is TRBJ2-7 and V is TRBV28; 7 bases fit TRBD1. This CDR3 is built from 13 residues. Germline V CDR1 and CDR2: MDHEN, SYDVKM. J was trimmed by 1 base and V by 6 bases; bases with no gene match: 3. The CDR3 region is CASRQTGSYEQYF. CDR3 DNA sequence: TGTGCCAGCAGGCAGACAGGGTCCTACGAGCAGTACTTC. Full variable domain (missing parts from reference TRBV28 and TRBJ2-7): DVKVTQSSRYLVKRTGEKVFLECVQDMDHENMFWYRQDPGLGLRLIYFSYDVKMKEKGDIPEGYSVSREKKERFSLILESASTNQTSMYLCASRQTGSYEQYFGPGTRLTVT.

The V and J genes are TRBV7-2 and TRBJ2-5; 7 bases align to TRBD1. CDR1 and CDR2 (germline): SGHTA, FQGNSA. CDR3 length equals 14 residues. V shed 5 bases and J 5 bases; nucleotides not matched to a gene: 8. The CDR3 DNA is TGTGCCAGCAGCCTGACAGGGAATGGGGAGACCCAGTACTTC. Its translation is CASSLTGNGETQYF.

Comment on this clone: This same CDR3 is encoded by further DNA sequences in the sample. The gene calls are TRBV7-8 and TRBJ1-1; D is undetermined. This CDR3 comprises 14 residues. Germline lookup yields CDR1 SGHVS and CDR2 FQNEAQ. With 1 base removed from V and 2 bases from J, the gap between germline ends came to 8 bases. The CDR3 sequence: CASSLGTGNTEAFF. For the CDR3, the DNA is TGTGCCAGCAGCTTAGGGACCGGCAACACTGAAGCTTTCTTT.

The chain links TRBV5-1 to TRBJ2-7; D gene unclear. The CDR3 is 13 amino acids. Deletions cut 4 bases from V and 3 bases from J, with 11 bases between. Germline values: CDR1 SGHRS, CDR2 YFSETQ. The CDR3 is CASSGPSGYEQYF. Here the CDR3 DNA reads TGCGCCAGCAGCGGTCCGTCGGGCTACGAGCAGTACTTC.

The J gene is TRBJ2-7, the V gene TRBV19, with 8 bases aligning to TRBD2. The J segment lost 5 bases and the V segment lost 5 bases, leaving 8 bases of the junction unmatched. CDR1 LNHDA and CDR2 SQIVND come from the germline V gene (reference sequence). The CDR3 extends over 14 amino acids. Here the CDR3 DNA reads TGTGCCAGTAGTCAGGTAGCGGGGATAGACGAGCAGTACTTC. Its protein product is CASSQVAGIDEQYF.

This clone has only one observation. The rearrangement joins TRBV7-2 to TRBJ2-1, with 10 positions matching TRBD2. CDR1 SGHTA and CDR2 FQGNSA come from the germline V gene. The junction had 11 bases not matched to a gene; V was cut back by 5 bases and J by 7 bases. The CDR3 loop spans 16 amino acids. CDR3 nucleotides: TGTGCCAGCAGCCCCTACGGGGCTAGCGGGAGTAATGAGCAGTTCTTC. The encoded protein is CASSPYGASGSNEQFF.

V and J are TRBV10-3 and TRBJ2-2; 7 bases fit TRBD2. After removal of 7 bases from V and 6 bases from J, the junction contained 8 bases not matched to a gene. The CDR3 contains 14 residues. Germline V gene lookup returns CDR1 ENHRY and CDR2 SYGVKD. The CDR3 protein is CAITRREEAGELFF. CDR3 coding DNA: TGTGCCATCACGAGACGGGAGGAGGCCGGGGAGCTGTTTTTT.

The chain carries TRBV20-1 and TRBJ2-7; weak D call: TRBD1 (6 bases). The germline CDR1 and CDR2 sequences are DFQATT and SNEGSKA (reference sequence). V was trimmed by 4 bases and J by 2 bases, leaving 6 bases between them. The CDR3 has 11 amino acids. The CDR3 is CSAKGAYEQYF. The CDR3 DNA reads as TGCAGTGCTAAGGGGGCCTACGAGCAGTACTTC.

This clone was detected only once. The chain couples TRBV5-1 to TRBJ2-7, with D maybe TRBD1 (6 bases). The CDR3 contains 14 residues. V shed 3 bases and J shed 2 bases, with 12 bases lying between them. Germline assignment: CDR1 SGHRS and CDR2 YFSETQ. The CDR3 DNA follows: TGCGCCAGCAGCTACAGGGATTCAACCTACGAGCAGTACTTC. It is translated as CASSYRDSTYEQYF.

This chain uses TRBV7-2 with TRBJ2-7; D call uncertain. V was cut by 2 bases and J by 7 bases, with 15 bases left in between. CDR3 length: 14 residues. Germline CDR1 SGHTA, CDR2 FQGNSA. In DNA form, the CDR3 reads TGTGCCAGCAGCTTATCCTGGGCCACCGAGGAGCAGTACTTC. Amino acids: CASSLSWATEEQYF.

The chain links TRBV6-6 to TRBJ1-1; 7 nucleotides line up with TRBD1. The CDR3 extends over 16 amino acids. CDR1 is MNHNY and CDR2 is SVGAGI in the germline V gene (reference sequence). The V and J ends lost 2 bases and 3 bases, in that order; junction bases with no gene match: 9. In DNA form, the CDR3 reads TGTGCCAGCAGTTACCAGTCAGGGGGTATTGACACTGAAGCTTTCTTT. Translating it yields CASSYQSGGIDTEAFF.

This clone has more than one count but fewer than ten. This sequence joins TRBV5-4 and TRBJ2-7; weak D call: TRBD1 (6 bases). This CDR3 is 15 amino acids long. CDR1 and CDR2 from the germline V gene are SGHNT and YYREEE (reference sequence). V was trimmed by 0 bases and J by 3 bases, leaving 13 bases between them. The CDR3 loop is CASSLEAGDLYEQYF. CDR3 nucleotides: TGTGCCAGCAGCTTGGAGGCAGGGGATCTCTACGAGCAGTACTTC. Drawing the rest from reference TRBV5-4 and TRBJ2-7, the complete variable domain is ETGVTQSPTHLIKTRGQQVTLRCSSQSGHNTVSWYQQALGQGPQFIFQYYREEENGRGNFPPRFSGLQFPNYSSELNVNALELDDSALYLCASSLEAGDLYEQYFGPGTRLTVT.

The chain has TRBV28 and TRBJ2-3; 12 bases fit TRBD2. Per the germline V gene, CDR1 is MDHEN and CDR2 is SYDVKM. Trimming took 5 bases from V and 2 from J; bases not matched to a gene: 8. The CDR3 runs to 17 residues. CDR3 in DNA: TGTGCCAGCAGTGTCCTTGGACTAGCGGGATACACAGATACGCAGTATTTT. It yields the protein CASSVLGLAGYTDTQYF.